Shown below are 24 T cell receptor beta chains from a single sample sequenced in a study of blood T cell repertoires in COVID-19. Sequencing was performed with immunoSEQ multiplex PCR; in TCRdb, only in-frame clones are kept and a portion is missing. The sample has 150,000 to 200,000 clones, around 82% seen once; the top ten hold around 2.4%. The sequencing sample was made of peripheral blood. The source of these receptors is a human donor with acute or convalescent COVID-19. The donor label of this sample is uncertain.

In nucleotides, the CDR3 is TGTGCCAGCAGATTAAACAGGGGGCAGGTGGATACGCAGTATTTT. This gives the protein CASRLNRGQVDTQYF. This sequence joins TRBV2 and TRBJ2-3, with 9 bases lining up with TRBD1. Germline-derived CDR1 and CDR2 are SNHLY and FYNNEI. Losses at the gene ends were 6 bases for V and 6 bases for J; bases not matched to a gene: 10. The CDR3 runs to 15 residues.

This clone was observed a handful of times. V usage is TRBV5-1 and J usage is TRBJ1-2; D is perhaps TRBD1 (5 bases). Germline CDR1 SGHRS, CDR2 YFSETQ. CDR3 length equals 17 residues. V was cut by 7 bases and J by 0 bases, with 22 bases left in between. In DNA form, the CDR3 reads TGCGCCAGCGGTCTCACAACACAGTGGGGGGCTAACTATGGCTACACCTTC. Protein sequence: CASGLTTQWGANYGYTF.

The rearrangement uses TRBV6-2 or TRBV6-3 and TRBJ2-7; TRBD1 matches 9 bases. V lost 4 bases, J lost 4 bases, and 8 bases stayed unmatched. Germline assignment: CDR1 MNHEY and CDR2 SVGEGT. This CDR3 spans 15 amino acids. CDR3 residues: CASSFIGTGKYEQYF. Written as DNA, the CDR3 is TGTGCCAGCAGTTTCATCGGGACAGGGAAATACGAGCAGTACTTC.

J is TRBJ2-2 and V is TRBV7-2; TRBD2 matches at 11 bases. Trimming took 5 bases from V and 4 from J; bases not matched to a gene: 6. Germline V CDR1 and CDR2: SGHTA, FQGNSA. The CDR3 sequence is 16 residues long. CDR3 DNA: TGTGCCAGCAGCCCGACTAGCGGGGCGGGCACCGGGGAGCTGTTTTTT. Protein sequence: CASSPTSGAGTGELFF.

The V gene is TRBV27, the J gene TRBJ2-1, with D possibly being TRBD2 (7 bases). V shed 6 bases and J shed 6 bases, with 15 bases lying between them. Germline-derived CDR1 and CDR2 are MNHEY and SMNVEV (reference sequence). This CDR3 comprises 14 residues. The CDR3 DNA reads TGTGCCAGCAGCAAGGGGGAGCGGGGCAATGAGCAGTTCTTC. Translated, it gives CASSKGERGNEQFF.

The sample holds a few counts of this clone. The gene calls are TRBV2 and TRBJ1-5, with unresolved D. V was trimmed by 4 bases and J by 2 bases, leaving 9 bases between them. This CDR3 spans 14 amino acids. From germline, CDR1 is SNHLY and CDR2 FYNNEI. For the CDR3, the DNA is TGTGCCAGCAGTGTCCGACTGGGCAATCAGCCCCAGCATTTT. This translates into CASSVRLGNQPQHF.

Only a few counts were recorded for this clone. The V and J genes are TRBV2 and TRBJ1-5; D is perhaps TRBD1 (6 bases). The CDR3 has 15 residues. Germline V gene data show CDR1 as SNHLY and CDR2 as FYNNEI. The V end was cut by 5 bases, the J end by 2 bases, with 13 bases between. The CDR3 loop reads CASSSGVPGNQPQHF. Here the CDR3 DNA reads TGTGCCAGCAGTTCAGGGGTTCCTGGCAATCAGCCCCAGCATTTT.

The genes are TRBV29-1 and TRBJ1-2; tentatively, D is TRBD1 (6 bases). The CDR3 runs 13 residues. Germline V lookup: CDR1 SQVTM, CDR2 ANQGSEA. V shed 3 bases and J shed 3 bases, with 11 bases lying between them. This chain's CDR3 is CSVESRGDYGYTF. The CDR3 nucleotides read TGCAGCGTTGAGAGCAGGGGCGACTATGGCTACACCTTC.

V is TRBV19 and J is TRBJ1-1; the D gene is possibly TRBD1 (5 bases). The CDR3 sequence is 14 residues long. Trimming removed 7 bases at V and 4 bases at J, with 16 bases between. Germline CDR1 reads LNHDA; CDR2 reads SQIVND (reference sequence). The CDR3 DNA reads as TGTGCCAGTAAAGCACGGGGGAGGTCCACTGAAGCTTTCTTT. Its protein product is CASKARGRSTEAFF.

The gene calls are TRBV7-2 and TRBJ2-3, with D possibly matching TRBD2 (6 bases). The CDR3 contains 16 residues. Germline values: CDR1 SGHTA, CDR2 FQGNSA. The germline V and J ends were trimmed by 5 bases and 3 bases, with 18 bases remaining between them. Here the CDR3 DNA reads TGTGCCAGCAGCCTGGCCCGGACGGGAGTAACAGATACGCAGTATTTT. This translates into CASSLARTGVTDTQYF. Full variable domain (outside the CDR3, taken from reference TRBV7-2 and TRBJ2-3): GAGVSQSPSNKVTEKGKDVELRCDPISGHTALYWYRQSLGQGLEFLIYFQGNSAPDKSGLPSDRFSAERTGGSVSTLTIQRTQQEDSAVYLCASSLARTGVTDTQYFGPGTRLTVL.

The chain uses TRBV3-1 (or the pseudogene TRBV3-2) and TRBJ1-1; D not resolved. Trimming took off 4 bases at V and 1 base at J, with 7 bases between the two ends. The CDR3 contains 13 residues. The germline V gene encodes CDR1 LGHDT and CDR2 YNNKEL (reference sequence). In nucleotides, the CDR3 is TGTGCCAGCAGCCCTAATTCGAACACTGAAGCTTTCTTT. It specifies CASSPNSNTEAFF.

CDR3 DNA sequence: TGTGCCAGCAGTGAAGGACGGGAGGGCCTGGGCGGGGAGCTGTTTTTT. Translating it yields CASSEGREGLGGELFF. The genes are TRBV2 and TRBJ2-2; 8 bases agree with TRBD2. Germline CDR1 and CDR2: SNHLY and FYNNEI. With V trimmed by 1 base and J by 7 bases, 8 bases remained unmatched. The CDR3 consists of 16 residues. Variable domain in full (rest from reference TRBV2 and TRBJ2-2): EPEVTQTPSHQVTQMGQEVILRCVPISNHLYFYWYRQILGQKVEFLVSFYNNEISEKSEIFDDQFSVERPDGSNFTLKIRSTKLEDSAMYFCASSEGREGLGGELFFGEGSRLTVL.

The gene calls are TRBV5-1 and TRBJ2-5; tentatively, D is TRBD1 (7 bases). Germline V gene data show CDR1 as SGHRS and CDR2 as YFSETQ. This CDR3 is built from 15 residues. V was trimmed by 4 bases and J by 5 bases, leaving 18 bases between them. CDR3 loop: CASSVKLGGGETQYF. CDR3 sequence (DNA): TGCGCCAGCAGCGTTAAACTTGGAGGGGGCGAGACCCAGTACTTC.

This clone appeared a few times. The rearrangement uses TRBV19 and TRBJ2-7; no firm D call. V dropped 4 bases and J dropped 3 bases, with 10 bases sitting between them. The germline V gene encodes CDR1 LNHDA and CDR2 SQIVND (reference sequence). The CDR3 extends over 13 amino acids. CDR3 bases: TGTGCCAGTAGTAGAAGCGACCTCTACGAGCAGTACTTC. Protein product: CASSRSDLYEQYF.

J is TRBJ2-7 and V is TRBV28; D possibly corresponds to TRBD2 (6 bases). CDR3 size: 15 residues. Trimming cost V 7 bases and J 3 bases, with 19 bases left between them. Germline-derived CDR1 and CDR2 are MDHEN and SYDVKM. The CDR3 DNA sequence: TGTGCCAGCACCCTCCCGAAGGGGAGGAACTACGAGCAGTACTTC. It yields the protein CASTLPKGRNYEQYF.

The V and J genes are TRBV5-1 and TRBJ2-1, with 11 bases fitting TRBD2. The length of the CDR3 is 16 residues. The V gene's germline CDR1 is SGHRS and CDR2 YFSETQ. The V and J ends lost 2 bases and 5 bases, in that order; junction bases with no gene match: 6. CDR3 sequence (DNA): TGCGCCAGCAGCTTACCTAGCGGGGGGTGGAACAATGAGCAGTTCTTC. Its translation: CASSLPSGGWNNEQFF.

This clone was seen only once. The chain's CDR3 is CASSDRGLAGGSYNEQFF. In nucleotides, the CDR3 is TGTGCCAGCAGCGATCGAGGACTAGCGGGGGGGTCCTACAATGAGCAGTTCTTC. The chain recombines TRBV5-8 with TRBJ2-1; 15 nucleotides line up with TRBD2. CDR3 size: 18 residues. Trimming at V came to 4 bases and at J to 1 base, leaving 6 bases not matched to a gene. The germline CDR1 and CDR2 sequences are SGHTS and YDEGEE.

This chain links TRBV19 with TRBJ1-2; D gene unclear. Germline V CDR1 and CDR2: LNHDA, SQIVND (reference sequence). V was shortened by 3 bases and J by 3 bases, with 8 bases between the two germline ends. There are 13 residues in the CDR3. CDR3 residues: CASSITDYYGYTF. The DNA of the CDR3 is TGTGCCAGTAGTATCACAGATTACTATGGCTACACCTTC.

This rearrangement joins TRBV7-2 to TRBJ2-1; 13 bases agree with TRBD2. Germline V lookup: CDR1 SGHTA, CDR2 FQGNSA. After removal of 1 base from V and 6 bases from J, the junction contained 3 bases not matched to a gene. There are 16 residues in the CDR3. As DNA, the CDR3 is TGTGCCAGCAGCTTAGGACTAGCGGGAGGCGTCAATGAGCAGTTCTTC. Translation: CASSLGLAGGVNEQFF.

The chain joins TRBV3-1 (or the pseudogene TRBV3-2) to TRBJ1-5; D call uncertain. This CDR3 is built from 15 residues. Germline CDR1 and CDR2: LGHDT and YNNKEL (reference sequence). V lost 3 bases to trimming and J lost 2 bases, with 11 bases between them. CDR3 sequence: CASSQGSGGNQPQHF. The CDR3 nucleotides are TGTGCCAGCAGCCAGGGTTCAGGCGGCAATCAGCCCCAGCATTTT.

CDR3 bases: TGTGCCAGCAGTTACGAGGGTTCCAACACTGAAGCTTTCTTT. Translation: CASSYEGSNTEAFF. This chain links TRBV6-6 with TRBJ1-1; no definite D call. Germline values: CDR1 MNHNY, CDR2 SVGAGI (reference sequence). The CDR3 length is 14 residues. V gave up 2 bases and J gave up 2 bases, with 9 bases separating them.

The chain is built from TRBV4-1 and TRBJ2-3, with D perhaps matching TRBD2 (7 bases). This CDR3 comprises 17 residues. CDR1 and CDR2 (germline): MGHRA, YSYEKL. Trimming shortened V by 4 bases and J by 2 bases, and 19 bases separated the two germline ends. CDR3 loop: CASSRGGRAESTDTQYF. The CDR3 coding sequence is TGCGCCAGCAGCCGGGGGGGCCGGGCGGAGTCCACAGATACGCAGTATTTT.

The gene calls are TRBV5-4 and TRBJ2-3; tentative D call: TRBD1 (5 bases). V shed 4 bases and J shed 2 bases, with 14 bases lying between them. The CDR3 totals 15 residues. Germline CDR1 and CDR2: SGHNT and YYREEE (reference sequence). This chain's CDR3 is CASSPRLTDTDTQYF. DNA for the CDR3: TGTGCCAGCAGCCCGAGGCTGACAGACACAGATACGCAGTATTTT.

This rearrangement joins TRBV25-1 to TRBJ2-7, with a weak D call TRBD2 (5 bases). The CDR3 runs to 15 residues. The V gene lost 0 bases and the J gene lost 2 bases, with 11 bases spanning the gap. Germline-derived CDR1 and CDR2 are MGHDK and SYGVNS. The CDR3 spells CASSEYTLGAYEQYF. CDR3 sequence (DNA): TGTGCCAGCAGTGAATATACCTTGGGAGCCTACGAGCAGTACTTC.